Given below is one T cell receptor (beta chain) in context. Its target is unknown. Trimming took 2 bases from V and 8 from J, leaving 9 bases between them. The CDR3 extends over 12 amino acids. The treatment: roughly 11-day PBMC culture with coronavirus spike peptide pools or control peptides (ViraFEST assay). This specimen comes from a study of vaccination and CD4 T cells after COVID-19. The wider study: The study drew post-COVID samples a median around 100 days after diagnosis (range 35 to 161).

The study sequenced cultured CD4+ T cell DNA using the Oncomine TCR Beta short-read assay. TCRdb passed the PCR reads through MiXCR, listing each CDR3 protein once. The table records more than 9,000 distinct CDR3 sequences, about 31% of them present only once. Study conclusions and caveats: A comparatively limited set of convalescent patients was examined, with no early post-infection timepoints. The appearance of a median approximately 90% of reactive clones in convalescent patients occurred only post-vaccination.

Sequenced input: cultured CD4+ T cells from blood. The chain combines TRBV23-1 with TRBJ1-2; no clear D gene. TRBV23-1 belongs to the ORF category, with a function that is uncertain. The sequence derives from a human donor with COVID-19. The CDR3 is CASSQPPRGYTF. CDR3 coding DNA: TGCGCCAGCAGTCAACCTCCGCGGGGCTACACCTTC.